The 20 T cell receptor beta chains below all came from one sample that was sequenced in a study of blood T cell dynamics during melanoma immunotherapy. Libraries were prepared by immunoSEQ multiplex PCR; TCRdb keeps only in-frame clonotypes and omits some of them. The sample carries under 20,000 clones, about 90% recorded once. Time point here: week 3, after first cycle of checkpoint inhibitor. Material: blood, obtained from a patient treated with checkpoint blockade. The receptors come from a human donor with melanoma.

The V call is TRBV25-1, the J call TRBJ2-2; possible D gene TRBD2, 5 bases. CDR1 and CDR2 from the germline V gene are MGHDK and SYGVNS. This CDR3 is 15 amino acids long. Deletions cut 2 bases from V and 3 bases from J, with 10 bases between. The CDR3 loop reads CASSEEGGDTGELFF. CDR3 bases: TGTGCCAGCAGTGAAGAGGGTGGTGACACCGGGGAGCTGTTTTTT.

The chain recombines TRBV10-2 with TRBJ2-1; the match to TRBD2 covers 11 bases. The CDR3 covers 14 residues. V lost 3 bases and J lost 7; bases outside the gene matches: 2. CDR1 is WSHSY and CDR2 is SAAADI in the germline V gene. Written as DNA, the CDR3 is TGCGCCAGCAGTGAAGGACTAGCGGGTAATGAGCAGTTCTTC. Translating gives CASSEGLAGNEQFF.

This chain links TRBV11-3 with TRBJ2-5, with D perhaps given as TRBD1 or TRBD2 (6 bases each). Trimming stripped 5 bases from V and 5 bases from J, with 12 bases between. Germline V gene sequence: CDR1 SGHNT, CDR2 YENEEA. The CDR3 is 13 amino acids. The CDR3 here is CASSQTRGETQYF. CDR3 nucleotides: TGTGCCAGCAGCCAGACTAGGGGGGAGACCCAGTACTTC.

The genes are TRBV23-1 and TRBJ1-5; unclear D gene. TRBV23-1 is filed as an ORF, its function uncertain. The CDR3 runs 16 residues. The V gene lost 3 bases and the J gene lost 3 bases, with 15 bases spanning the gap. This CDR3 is CASSHWDRRVNQPQHF. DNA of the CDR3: TGCGCCAGCAGTCACTGGGATAGGCGGGTCAATCAGCCCCAGCATTTT.

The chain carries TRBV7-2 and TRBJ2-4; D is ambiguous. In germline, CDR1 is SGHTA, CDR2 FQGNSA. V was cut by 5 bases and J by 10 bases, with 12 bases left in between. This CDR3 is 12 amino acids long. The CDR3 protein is CASSHPLSIQYF. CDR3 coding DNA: TGTGCCAGCAGCCACCCCCTTTCAATTCAGTACTTC.

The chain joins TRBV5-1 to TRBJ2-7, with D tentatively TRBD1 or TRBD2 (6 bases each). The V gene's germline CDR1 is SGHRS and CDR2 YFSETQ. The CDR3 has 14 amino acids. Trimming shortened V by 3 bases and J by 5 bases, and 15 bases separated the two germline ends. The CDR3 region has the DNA TGCGCCAGCAGCTGGAGGGGGGTACCTCACGAGCAGTACTTC. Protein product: CASSWRGVPHEQYF.

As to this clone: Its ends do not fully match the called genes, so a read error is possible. The CDR3 sequence: CASSPSGRAVEQFF. CDR3 nucleotide sequence: TGTGCTAGCAGCCCGAGCGGGAGGGCCGTTGAGCAGTTCTTC. This chain joins TRBV7-7 and TRBJ2-1; 10 nucleotides agree with TRBD2. The germline CDR1 and CDR2 sequences are SSHAT and FNYEAQ (reference sequence). CDR3 length equals 14 residues.

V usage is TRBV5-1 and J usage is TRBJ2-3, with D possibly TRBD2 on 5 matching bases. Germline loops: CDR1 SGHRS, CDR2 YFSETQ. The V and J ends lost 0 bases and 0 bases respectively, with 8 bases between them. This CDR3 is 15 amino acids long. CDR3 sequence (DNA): TGCGCCAGCAGCTTGGGACTACTCAGCACAGATACGCAGTATTTT. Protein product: CASSLGLLSTDTQYF.

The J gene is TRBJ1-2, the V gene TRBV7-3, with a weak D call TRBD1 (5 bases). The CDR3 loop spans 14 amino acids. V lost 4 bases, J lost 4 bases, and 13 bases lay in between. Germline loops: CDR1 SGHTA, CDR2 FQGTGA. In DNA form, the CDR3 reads TGTGCCAGCAGCTCCGGGGGACTGGGCTATGGCTACACCTTC. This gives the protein CASSSGGLGYGYTF. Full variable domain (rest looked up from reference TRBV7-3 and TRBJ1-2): GAGVSQTPSNKVTEKGKYVELRCDPISGHTALYWYRQSLGQGPEFLIYFQGTGAADDSGLPNDRFFAVRPEGSVSTLKIQRTERGDSAVYLCASSSGGLGYGYTFGSGTRLTVV.

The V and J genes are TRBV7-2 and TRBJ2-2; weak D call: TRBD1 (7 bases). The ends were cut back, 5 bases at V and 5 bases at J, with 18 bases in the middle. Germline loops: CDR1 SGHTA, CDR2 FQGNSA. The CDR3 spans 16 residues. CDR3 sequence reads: CASSPGGSRGTGELFF. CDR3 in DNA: TGTGCCAGCAGCCCCGGGGGCTCCAGGGGGACCGGGGAGCTGTTTTTT.

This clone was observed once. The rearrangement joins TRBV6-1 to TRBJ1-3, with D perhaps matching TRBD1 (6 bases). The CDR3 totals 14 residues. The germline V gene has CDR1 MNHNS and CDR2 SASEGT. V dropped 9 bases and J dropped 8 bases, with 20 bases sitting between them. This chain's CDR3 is CASKDRPIRDTIYF. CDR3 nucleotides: TGTGCCAGTAAGGACAGACCCATCAGAGACACCATATATTTT.

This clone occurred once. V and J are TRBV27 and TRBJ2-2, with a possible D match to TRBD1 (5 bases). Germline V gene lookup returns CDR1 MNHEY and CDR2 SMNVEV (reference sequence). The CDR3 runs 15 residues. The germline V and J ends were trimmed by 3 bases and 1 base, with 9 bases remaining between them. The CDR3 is CASSFLGQNTGELFF. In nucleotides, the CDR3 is TGTGCCAGCAGTTTTCTGGGGCAGAACACCGGGGAGCTGTTTTTT.

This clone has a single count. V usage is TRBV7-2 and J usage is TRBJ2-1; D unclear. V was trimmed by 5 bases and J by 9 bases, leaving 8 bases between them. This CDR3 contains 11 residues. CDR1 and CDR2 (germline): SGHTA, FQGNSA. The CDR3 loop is CASSPFAEQFF. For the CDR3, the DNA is TGTGCCAGCAGCCCCTTCGCTGAGCAGTTCTTC. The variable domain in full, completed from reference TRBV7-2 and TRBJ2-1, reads GAGVSQSPSNKVTEKGKDVELRCDPISGHTALYWYRQSLGQGLEFLIYFQGNSAPDKSGLPSDRFSAERTGGSVSTLTIQRTQQEDSAVYLCASSPFAEQFFGPGTRLTVL.

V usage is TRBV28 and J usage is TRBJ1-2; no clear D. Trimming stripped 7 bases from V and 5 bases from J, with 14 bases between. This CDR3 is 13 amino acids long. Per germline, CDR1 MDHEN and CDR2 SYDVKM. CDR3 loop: CASTLGSMYGYTF. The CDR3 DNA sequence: TGTGCCAGCACCTTAGGGTCCATGTATGGCTACACCTTC.

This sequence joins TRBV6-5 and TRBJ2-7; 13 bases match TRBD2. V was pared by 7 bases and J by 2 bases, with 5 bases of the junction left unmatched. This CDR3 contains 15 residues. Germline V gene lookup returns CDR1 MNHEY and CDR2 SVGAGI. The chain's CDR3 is CASKPGLAGPYEQYF. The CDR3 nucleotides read TGTGCCAGCAAACCGGGACTAGCGGGGCCCTACGAGCAGTACTTC.

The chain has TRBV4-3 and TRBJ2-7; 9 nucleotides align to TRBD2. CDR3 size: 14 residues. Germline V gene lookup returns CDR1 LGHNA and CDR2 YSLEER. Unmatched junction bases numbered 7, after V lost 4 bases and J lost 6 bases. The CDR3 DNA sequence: TGCGCCAGCAGCCTGGTAGCGGGAGAGTCCGAGCAGTACTTC. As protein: CASSLVAGESEQYF.

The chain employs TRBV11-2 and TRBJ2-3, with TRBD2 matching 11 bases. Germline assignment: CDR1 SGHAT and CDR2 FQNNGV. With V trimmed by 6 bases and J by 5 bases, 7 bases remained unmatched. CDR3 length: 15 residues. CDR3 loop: CASRISGRAGDTQYF. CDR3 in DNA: TGTGCCAGCAGGATTAGCGGGAGGGCCGGAGATACGCAGTATTTT. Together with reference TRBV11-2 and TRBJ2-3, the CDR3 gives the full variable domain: EAGVAQSPRYKIIEKRQSVAFWCNPISGHATLYWYQQILGQGPKLLIQFQNNGVVDDSQLPKDRFSAERLKGVDSTLKIQPAKLEDSAVYLCASRISGRAGDTQYFGPGTRLTVL.

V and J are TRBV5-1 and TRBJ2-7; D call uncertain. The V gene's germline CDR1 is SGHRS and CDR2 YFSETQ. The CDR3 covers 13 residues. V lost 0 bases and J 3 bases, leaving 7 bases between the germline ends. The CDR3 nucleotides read TGCGCCAGCAGCTTGGTCGCAGGCTACGAGCAGTACTTC. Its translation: CASSLVAGYEQYF.

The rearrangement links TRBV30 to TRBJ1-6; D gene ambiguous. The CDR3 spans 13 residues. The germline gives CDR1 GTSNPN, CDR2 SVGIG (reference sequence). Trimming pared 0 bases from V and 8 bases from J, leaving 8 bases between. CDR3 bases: TGTGCCTGGAGTGTGGGTTTTGATTCACCCCTCCACTTT. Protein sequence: CAWSVGFDSPLHF.

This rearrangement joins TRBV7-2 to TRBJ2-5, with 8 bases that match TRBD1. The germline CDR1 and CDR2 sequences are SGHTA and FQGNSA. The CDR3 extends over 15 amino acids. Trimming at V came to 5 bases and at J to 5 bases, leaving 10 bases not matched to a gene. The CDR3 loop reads CASSPRTGSVETQYF. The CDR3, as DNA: TGTGCCAGCAGCCCGAGGACAGGGTCGGTGGAGACCCAGTACTTC.